The rows below give T cell receptor beta chains drawn from one sample of a study of T cell responses to AZD1222 COVID-19 vaccine. Repertoires were generated with immunoSEQ multiplex PCR, while TCRdb's copy carries only in-frame clones and drops some. The sample includes about 160,000 clones, approximately 90% of them seen just once. This specimen was peripheral blood, taken on day 0 of AZD1222 vaccination. The receptors originated from an adult in good health. Each CDR3 is given with its conserved first and last residue. The D gene is left open where the match is weak. Size tells how often a clone was seen (once, few, many) or the class of an expanded clone, and some rows leave it out.

CASSTVPTVPIQYF | TGTGCCAGCAGCACCGTCCCGACAGTTCCGATTCAGTACTTC | . | . | TRBJ2-4 | TRBV7-9
CASSEHRTVLRYGYTF | TGTGCCAGCAGTGAACATAGGACGGTTCTGAGATATGGCTACACCTTC | . | . | TRBJ1-2 | TRBV25-1
CASSLGVSSSSTDTQYF | TGTGCCAGCAGCTTAGGGGTTTCGTCGAGCTCCACAGATACGCAGTATTTT | . | . | TRBJ2-3 | TRBV11-2
CASSLRVQGNSPLHF | TGTGCCAGCAGCTTGCGGGTACAGGGAAATTCACCCCTCCACTTT | once | . | TRBJ1-6 | TRBV5-4
CAWSGNAGGFGYTF | TGTGCCTGGAGCGGGAACGCGGGGGGGTTTGGCTACACCTTC | . | . | TRBJ1-2 | TRBV30
CASSKQGFSTDTQYF | TGTGCCAGCAGCAAGCAGGGGTTTAGCACAGATACGCAGTATTTT | once | . | TRBJ2-3 | TRBV7-2
CASSQGGSGNTIYF | TGTGCCAGCAGCCAAGGGGGCTCTGGAAACACCATATATTTT | . | . | TRBJ1-3 | TRBV3-1/TRBV3-2
CASSPRLAGERDEQFF | TGTGCCAGCAGCCCGAGACTAGCGGGAGAGCGCGATGAGCAGTTCTTC | . | TRBD2 | TRBJ2-1 | TRBV7-9
CASSLDGLNEKLFF | TGTGCCAGCAGCTTAGACGGGCTTAATGAAAAACTGTTTTTT | . | . | TRBJ1-4 | TRBV7-2
CASSHTTDREAFF | TGTGCCAGCAGCCACACGACCGACAGAGAAGCTTTCTTT | . | . | TRBJ1-1 | TRBV4-2
CASNGGLQAQHF | TGTGCCAGCAATGGGGGTCTACAGGCCCAGCATTTT | . | . | TRBJ1-5 | TRBV28
CAISEPGQGAKNIQYF | TGTGCCATCAGTGAGCCCGGACAGGGGGCCAAAAACATTCAGTACTTC | . | TRBD1 | TRBJ2-4 | TRBV10-3
CASSPREGEKLFF | TGTGCCAGCTCACCAAGGGAAGGGGAAAAACTGTTTTTT | . | . | TRBJ1-4 | TRBV18
CASSPRVGKGGLNEAFF | TGTGCCAGCAGCCCCAGGGTTGGTAAGGGCGGATTGAATGAAGCTTTCTTT | . | . | TRBJ1-1 | TRBV5-4
CASSASASAKNIQYF | TGTGCCAGCAGCGCGTCGGCCAGTGCCAAAAACATTCAGTACTTC | once | . | TRBJ2-4 | TRBV3-1/TRBV3-2
CASSYSLNEQFF | TGTGCCAGCAGTTACTCACTTAATGAGCAGTTCTTC | . | . | TRBJ2-1 | TRBV6-5
CATSDWGQANEQYF | TGTGCCACCAGTGATTGGGGGCAGGCCAACGAGCAGTACTTC | . | . | TRBJ2-7 | TRBV24-1